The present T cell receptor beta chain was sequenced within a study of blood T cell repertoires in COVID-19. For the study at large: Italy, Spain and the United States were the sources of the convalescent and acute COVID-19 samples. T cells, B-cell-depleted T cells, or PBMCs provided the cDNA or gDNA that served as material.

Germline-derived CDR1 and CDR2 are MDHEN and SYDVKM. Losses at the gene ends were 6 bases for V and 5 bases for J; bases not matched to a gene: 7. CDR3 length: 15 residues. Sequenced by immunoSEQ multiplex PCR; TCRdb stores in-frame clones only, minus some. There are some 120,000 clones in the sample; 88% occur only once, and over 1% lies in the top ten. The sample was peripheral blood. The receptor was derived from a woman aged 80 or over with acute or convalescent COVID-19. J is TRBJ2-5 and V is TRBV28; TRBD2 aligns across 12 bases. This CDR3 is CASRPSGGAGETQYF. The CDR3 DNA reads TGTGCCAGCAGGCCTAGCGGGGGGGCGGGGGAGACCCAGTACTTC.